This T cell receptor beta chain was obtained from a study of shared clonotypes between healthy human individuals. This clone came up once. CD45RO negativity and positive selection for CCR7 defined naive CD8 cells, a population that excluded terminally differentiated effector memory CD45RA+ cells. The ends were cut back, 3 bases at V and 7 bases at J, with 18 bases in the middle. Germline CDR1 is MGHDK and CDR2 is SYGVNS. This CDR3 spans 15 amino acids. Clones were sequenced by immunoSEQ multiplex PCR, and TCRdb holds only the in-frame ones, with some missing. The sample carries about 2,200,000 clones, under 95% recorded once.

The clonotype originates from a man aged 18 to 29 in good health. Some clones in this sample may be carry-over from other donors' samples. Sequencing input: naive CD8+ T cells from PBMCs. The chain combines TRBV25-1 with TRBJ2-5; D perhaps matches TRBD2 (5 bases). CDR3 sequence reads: CASSDSEVNMATQYF. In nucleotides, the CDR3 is TGTGCCAGCAGTGATTCGGAGGTGAATATGGCGACCCAGTACTTC.